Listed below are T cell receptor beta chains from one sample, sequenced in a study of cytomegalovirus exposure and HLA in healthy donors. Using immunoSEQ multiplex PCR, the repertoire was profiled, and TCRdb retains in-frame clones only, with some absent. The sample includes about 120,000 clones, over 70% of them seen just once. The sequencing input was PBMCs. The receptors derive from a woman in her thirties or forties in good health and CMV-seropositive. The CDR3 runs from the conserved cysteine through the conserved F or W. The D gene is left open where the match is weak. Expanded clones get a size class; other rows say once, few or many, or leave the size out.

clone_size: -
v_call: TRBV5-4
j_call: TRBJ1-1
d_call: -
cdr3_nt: TGTGCCAGCAGCTTGCTGAGGGTAGAGAGGGACACTGAAGCTTTCTTT
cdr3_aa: CASSLLRVERDTEAFF

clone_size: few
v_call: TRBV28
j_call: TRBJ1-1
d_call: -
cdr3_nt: TGTGCCAGCAGTTTTGGTGCGCGGCTGGGCACTGAAGCTTTCTTT
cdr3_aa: CASSFGARLGTEAFF

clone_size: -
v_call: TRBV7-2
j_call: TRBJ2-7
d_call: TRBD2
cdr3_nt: TGTGCCAGCAGCTCGTCCTTTCAGCGGGGGGTCCTAACGGCGTACTTC
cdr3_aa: CASSSSFQRGVLTAYF

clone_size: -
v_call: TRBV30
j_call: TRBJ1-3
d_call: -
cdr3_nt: TGTGCCTGGAGAGCGCCCTGGGCTGGAAACACCATATATTTT
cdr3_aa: CAWRAPWAGNTIYF

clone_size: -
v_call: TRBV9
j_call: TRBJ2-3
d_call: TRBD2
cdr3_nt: TGTGCCAGCAGCGTAGAGGGTAGCGGGAGTCCTCGGGAAACGCAGTATTTT
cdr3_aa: CASSVEGSGSPRETQYF

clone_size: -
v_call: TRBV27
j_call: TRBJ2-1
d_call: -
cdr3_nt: TGTGCCAGCAGTTTATCGCCGACTTATGAGCAGTTCTTC
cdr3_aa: CASSLSPTYEQFF

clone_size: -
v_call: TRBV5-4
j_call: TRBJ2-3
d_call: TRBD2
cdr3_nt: TGTGCCAGCACCCTAGCGGGGGGGCAAGATACGCAGTATTTT
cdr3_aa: CASTLAGGQDTQYF

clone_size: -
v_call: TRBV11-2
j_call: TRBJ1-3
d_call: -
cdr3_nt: TGTGCCAGCAGCGAAGTCGGCGGGGGAAACACCATATATTTT
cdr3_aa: CASSEVGGGNTIYF

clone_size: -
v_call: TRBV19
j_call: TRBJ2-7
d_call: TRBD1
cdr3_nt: TGTGCCAGTAGTAGACAGGGCGACTACGAGCAGTACTTC
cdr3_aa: CASSRQGDYEQYF

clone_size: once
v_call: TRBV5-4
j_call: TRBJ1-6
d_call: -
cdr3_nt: TGTGCCAGCAGCCCTGCGACAGGCCGAAATAATTCACCCCTCCACTTT
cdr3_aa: CASSPATGRNNSPLHF

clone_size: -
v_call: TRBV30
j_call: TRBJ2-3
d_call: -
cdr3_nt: TGTGCCTGGCGCATCCCCGGGACACTACTCACAGATACGCAGTATTTT
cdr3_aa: CAWRIPGTLLTDTQYF

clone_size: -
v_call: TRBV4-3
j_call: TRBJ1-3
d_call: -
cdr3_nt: TGCGCCAGCAGCCCAGGGCGAGGACGGAACACCATATATTTT
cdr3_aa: CASSPGRGRNTIYF

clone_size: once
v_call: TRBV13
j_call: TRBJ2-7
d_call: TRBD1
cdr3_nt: TGTGCCAGCAGCCGACAGGGGCGGGAGCAGTACTTC
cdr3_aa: CASSRQGREQYF

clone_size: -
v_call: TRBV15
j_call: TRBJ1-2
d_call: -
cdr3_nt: TGTGCCACCAGCAGAGATATGGACACGGGCCAGCGCTACACCTTC
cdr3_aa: CATSRDMDTGQRYTF

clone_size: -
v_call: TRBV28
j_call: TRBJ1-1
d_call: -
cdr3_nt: TGTGCCAGCCGCAAAGCCCTCGGAGGTACGAACACTGAAGCTTTCTTT
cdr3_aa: CASRKALGGTNTEAFF